The T cell receptor beta chain described here comes from a study of cytomegalovirus exposure and HLA in healthy donors. Both 60 Vbeta primers and 13 Jbeta primers went into the PCR. This table comes from immunoSEQ multiplex PCR, and its TCRdb copy is limited to in-frame clones, with some not included. The sample consists of 160,000 or so clones, 79% of them appearing once. V was pared by 2 bases and J by 3 bases, with 5 bases of the junction left unmatched. This CDR3 region has 14 residues. Germline assignment: CDR1 SGHRS and CDR2 YFSETQ. This TCR came from a woman in her thirties or forties in good health and CMV-seronegative. The specimen sequenced was PBMCs. The chain uses TRBV5-1 and TRBJ2-7; TRBD1 agrees at 7 bases. The CDR3 loop is CASSFGTAIYEQYF. The CDR3 DNA is TGCGCCAGCAGCTTCGGGACAGCGATCTACGAGCAGTACTTC.